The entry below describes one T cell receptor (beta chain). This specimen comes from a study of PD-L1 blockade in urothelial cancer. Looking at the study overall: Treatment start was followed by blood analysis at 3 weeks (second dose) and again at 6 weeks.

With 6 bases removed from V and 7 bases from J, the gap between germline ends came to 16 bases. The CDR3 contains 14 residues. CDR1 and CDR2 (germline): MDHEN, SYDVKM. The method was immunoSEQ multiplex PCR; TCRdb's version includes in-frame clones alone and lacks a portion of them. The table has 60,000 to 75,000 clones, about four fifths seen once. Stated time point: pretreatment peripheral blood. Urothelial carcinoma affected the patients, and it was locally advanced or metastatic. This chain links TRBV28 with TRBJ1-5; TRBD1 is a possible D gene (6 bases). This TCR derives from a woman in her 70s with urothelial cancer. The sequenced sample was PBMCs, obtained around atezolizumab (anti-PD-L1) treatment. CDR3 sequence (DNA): TGTGCCAGCAGCCGCCCACAGGGAGGGCAGCCCCAGCATTTT. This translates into CASSRPQGGQPQHF.